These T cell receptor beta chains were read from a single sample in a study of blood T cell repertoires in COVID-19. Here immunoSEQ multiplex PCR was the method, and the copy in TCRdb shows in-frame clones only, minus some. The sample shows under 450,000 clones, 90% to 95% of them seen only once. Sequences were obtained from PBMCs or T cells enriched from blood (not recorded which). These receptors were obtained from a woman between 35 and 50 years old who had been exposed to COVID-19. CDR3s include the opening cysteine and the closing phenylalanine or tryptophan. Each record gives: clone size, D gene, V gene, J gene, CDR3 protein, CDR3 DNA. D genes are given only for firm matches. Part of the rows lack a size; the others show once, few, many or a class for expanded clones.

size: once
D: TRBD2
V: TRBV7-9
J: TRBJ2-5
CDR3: CASSLSTSGSGETQYF
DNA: TGTGCCAGCAGCTTATCAACTAGCGGGAGTGGGGAGACCCAGTACTTC

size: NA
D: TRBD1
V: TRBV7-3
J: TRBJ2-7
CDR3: CASSAQGQGHYEQYF
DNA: TGTGCCAGCAGCGCCCAGGGACAGGGCCACTACGAGCAGTACTTC

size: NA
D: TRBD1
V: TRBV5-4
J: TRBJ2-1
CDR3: CASSKQDRGVNEQFF
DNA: TGTGCCAGCAGCAAGCAGGACAGGGGGGTCAATGAGCAGTTCTTC

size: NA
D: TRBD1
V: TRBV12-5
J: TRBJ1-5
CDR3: CASGLDTGGGNQPQHF
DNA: TGTGCTAGTGGTCTAGATACAGGGGGAGGGAATCAGCCCCAGCATTTT

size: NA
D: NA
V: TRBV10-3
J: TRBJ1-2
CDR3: CAISEKAAYGYTF
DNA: TGTGCCATCAGTGAGAAGGCAGCGTATGGCTACACCTTC

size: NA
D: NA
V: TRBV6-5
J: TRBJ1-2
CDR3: CASRQVPYGYTF
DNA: TGTGCCAGCAGACAGGTACCCTATGGCTACACCTTC

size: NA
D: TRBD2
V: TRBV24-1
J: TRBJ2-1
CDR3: CATSRTSGYNEQFF
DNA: TGTGCCACCAGTCGGACTAGCGGTTACAATGAGCAGTTCTTC

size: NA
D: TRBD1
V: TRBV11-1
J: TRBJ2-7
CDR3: CASRRGTGGIEQYF
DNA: TGTGCCAGCCGCCGCGGGACAGGGGGCATCGAGCAGTACTTC

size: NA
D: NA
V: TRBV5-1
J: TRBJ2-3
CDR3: CASSSLTSTDTQYF
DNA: TGCGCCAGCAGCTCACTCACTAGCACAGATACGCAGTATTTT

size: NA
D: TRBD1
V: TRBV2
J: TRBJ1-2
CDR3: CASSIGTGGSGYTF
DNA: TGTGCCAGCAGTATCGGGACAGGGGGGTCGGGCTACACCTTC

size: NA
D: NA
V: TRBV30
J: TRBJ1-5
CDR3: CAWSVQGGVGNQPQHF
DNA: TGTGCCTGGAGTGTACAAGGGGGAGTGGGCAATCAGCCCCAGCATTTT

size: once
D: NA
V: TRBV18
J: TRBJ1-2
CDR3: CASSPLDSNYGYTF
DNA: TGTGCCAGCTCACCGCTGGACAGTAACTATGGCTACACCTTC

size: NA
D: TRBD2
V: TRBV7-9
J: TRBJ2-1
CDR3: CASSSGLTGGRDEQFF
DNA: TGTGCCAGCAGCTCCGGACTGACTGGGGGGAGGGATGAGCAGTTCTTC

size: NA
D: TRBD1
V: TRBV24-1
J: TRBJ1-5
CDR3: CATSGTGGQPQHF
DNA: TGTGCCACCAGTGGGACAGGTGGTCAGCCCCAGCATTTT

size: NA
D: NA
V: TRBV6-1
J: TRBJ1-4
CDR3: CASSEHGADNEKLFF
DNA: TGTGCCAGCAGTGAACATGGGGCAGATAATGAAAAACTGTTTTTT

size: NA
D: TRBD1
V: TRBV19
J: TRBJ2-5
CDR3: CASSGGQGALETQYF
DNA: TGTGCCAGTAGTGGAGGACAGGGGGCACTGGAGACCCAGTACTTC

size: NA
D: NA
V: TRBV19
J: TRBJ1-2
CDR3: CASSVGIQGPYGYTF
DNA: TGTGCCAGTTCCGTGGGGATACAGGGCCCCTATGGCTACACCTTC

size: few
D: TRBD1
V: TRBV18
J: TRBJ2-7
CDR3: CASSPFGQENSYEQYF
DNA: TGTGCCAGCTCACCGTTTGGACAGGAAAACTCCTACGAGCAGTACTTC

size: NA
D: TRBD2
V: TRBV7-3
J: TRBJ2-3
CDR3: CASSLTSGGGDTQYF
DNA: TGTGCCAGCAGCTTAACCAGCGGGGGAGGGGATACGCAGTATTTT

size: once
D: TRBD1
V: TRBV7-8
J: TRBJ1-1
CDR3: CASSLIRRGNWRDTEAFF
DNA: TGTGCCAGCAGCTTAATCCGCAGGGGGAATTGGCGCGACACTGAAGCTTTCTTT

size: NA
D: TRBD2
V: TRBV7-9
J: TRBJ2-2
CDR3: CASSYLAGVAGELFF
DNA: TGTGCCAGCAGTTACTTAGCGGGGGTTGCCGGGGAGCTGTTTTTT

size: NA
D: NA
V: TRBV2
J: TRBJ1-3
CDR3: CASSPTPGQDTSGNTIYF
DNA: TGTGCCAGCAGCCCAACACCGGGACAAGATACATCTGGAAACACCATATATTTT

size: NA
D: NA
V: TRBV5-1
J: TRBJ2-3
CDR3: CASSQEGTSTDTQYF
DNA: TGCGCCAGCAGCCAAGAGGGGACAAGCACAGATACGCAGTATTTT

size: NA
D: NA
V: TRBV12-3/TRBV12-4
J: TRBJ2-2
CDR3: CASSLVDTGELFF
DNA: TGTGCCAGCAGTTTAGTAGATACCGGGGAGCTGTTTTTT

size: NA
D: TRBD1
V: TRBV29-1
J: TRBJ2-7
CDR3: CSAVTGTGQTREQYF
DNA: TGCAGCGCCGTAACCGGGACAGGGCAGACTCGTGAGCAGTACTTC

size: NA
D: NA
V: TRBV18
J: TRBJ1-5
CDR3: CASSRKEGNQPQHF
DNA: TGTGCCAGCTCACGCAAGGAGGGGAATCAGCCCCAGCATTTT

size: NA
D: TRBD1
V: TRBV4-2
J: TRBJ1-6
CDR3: CASSQRGQEESPLHF
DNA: TGTGCCAGCAGCCAGAGGGGACAGGAGGAATCACCCCTCCACTTT

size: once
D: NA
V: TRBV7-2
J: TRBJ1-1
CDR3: CASSFRRNTEAFF
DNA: TGTGCCAGCAGCTTCCGTCGGAACACTGAAGCTTTCTTT

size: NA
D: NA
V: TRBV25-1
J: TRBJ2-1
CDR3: CASSEYRDFNEQFF
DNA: TGTGCCAGCAGTGAATACCGGGATTTCAATGAGCAGTTCTTC

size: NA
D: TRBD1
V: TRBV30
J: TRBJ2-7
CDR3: CAWSSQGRSSYEQYF
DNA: TGTGCCTGGAGTTCACAGGGGAGAAGCTCCTACGAGCAGTACTTC

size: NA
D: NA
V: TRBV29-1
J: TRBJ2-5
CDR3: CSVESGSGPQETQYF
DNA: TGCAGCGTTGAAAGCGGAAGCGGGCCGCAAGAGACCCAGTACTTC

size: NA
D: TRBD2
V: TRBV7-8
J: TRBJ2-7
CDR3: CASSLARAGSSGRVPYEQYF
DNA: TGTGCCAGCAGCTTAGCCCGAGCGGGGAGTAGCGGGAGGGTTCCGTACGAGCAGTACTTC

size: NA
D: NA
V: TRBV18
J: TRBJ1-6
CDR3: CASSPREGSPLHF
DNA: TGTGCCAGCTCACCAAGGGAGGGTTCACCCCTCCACTTT

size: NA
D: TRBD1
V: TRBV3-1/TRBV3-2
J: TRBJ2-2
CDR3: CASSQAKTGGAGELFF
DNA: TGTGCCAGCAGCCAAGCTAAGACAGGGGGGGCCGGGGAGCTGTTTTTT

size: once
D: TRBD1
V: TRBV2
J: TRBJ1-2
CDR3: CASSRDRGIYGYTF
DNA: TGTGCCAGCAGTCGGGACAGGGGCATATATGGCTACACCTTC

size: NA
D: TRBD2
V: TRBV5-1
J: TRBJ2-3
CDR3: CASSPTSGSTDTQYF
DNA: TGCGCCAGCAGCCCCACTAGCGGGAGCACAGATACGCAGTATTTT

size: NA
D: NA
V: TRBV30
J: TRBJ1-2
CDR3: CAWSVERTPPVRGYTF
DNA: TGTGCCTGGAGTGTCGAAAGGACTCCCCCGGTACGGGGCTACACCTTC

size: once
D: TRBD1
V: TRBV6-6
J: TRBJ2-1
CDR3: CASSRTGGPYNEQFF
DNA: TGTGCCAGCAGTCGAACAGGGGGCCCTTACAATGAGCAGTTCTTC

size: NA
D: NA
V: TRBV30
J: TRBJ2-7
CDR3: CAWSPGSTREQYF
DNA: TGTGCCTGGAGTCCGGGGAGTACACGCGAGCAGTACTTC

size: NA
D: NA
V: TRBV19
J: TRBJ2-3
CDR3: CASSRFERGDTQYF
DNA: TGTGCCAGTAGTAGATTCGAAAGGGGAGATACGCAGTATTTT

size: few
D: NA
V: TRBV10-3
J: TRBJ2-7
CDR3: CAISGSGLNTYEQYF
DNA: TGTGCCATCAGCGGATCGGGACTCAACACCTACGAGCAGTACTTC

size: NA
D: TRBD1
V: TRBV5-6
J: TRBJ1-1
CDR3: CASSLADRARFTEAFF
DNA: TGTGCCAGCAGCTTGGCGGACAGGGCGAGATTCACTGAAGCTTTCTTT

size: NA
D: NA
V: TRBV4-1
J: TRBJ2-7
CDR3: CASSQLDLTPYEQYF
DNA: TGCGCCAGCAGCCAATTGGACTTGACGCCCTACGAGCAGTACTTC

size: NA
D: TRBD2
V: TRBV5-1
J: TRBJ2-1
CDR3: CASRAGRSSYNEQFF
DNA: TGCGCCAGCAGGGCCGGGAGGAGCTCCTACAATGAGCAGTTCTTC

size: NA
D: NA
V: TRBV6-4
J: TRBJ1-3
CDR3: CASRPSRSAWGNTIYF
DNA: TGTGCCAGCAGGCCGTCTCGCTCTGCGTGGGGAAACACCATATATTTT

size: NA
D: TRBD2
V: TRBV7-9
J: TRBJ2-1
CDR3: CASSPRGSSYNEQFF
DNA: TGTGCCAGCAGCCCCCGCGGGAGCTCCTACAATGAGCAGTTCTTC

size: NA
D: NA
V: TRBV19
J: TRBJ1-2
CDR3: CASSQGYGYTF
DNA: TGTGCCAGTAGTCAGGGTTATGGCTACACCTTC

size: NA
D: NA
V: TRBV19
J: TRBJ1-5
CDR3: CASSIGDRPQHF
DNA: TGTGCCAGTAGTATTGGTGACAGGCCCCAGCATTTT

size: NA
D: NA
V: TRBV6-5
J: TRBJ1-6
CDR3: CAISNTGPLHF
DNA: TGTGCCATCAGTAACACAGGGCCCCTCCACTTT

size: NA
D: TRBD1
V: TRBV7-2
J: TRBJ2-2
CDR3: CASSLPQGATGELFF
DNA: TGTGCCAGCAGCTTACCACAGGGGGCCACCGGGGAGCTGTTTTTT

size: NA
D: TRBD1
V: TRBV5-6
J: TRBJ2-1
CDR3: CASSLIVGTGGARGNEQFF
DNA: TGTGCCAGCAGCTTGATTGTTGGGACAGGGGGCGCGAGGGGCAATGAGCAGTTCTTC

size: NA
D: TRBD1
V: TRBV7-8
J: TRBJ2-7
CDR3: CASSWGTDYEQYF
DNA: TGTGCCAGCAGCTGGGGGACAGACTACGAGCAGTACTTC

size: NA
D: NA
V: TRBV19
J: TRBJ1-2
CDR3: CASTPRPGVTNYGYTF
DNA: TGTGCCAGTACCCCGCGTCCGGGGGTGACTAACTATGGCTACACCTTC

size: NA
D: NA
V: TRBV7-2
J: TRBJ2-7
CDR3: CASSLSGQPYEQYF
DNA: TGTGCCAGCAGCTTAAGTGGACAGCCCTACGAGCAGTACTTC

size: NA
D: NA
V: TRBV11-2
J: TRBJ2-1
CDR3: CASSFLAEQFF
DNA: TGTGCCAGCAGCTTCCTAGCGGAGCAGTTCTTC